This TCR beta chain stems from a study of T cell repertoires in cytomegalovirus infection. The sample holds many counts of this clonotype. TCRdb itself ran the reads through MiXCR, one entry per CDR3 protein. Altogether a few hundred thousand distinct CDR3 sequences are present, roughly 15% being singletons, with the ten largest covering 8.8%. Germline V lookup: CDR1 SGHTA, CDR2 FQGNSA. The CDR3 contains 12 residues. Trimming took off 3 bases at V and 4 bases at J, with 6 bases between the two ends. The chain joins TRBV7-2 to TRBJ2-5, with a possible D match to TRBD1 (5 bases). The source of this sequence is a human donor in good health (CMV status not recorded). Some clones in this sample may be carry-over from other donors' samples. Input material: PBMCs. In DNA form, the CDR3 reads TGTGCCAGCAGCTTCAGGGTAGAGACCCAGTACTTC. This codes for CASSFRVETQYF. Supplemented by reference TRBV7-2 and TRBJ2-5, the full variable domain reads GAGVSQSPSNKVTEKGKDVELRCDPISGHTALYWYRQSLGQGLEFLIYFQGNSAPDKSGLPSDRFSAERTGGSVSTLTIQRTQQEDSAVYLCASSFRVETQYFGPGTRLLVL.